This T cell receptor (beta chain) was identified in a study of T cell responses to AZD1222 COVID-19 vaccine. Germline loops: CDR1 WNHNN, CDR2 SYGVQD (reference sequence). CDR3 size: 17 residues. V was cut by 1 base and J by 0 bases, with 13 bases left in between. Only in-frame clones appear in the TCRdb table, and some are missing; sequencing was by immunoSEQ multiplex PCR. The sample records a few hundred thousand clones, more than 80% being singletons. The sample holds one count of this clone. This receptor was taken from an adult in good health. The material was peripheral blood, obtained on day 0 of AZD1222 vaccination. This chain joins TRBV10-1 and TRBJ1-5; D is unclear. This CDR3 reads CASSELSLAYSNQPQHF. The CDR3 DNA sequence: TGCGCCAGCAGTGAGTTGAGTCTTGCTTATAGCAATCAGCCCCAGCATTTT.